The 6 T cell receptor beta chains below all came from one sample that was sequenced in a study of T cell responses to AZD1222 COVID-19 vaccine. The data were produced by immunoSEQ multiplex PCR, yet TCRdb's version contains in-frame clones alone and is incomplete. The sample consists of about 100,000 clones, about 88% of them appearing once. This material consisted of peripheral blood, taken on day 0 of AZD1222 vaccination. Receptors originate from an adult in good health.

This rearrangement joins TRBV3-1 (or the pseudogene TRBV3-2) to TRBJ1-5; D unresolved. The CDR3 runs to 13 residues. With 1 base removed from V and 6 bases from J, the gap between germline ends came to 7 bases. Germline loops: CDR1 LGHDT, CDR2 YNNKEL (reference sequence). In nucleotides, the CDR3 is TGTGCCAGCAGCCAAGGAGGGAGTCAGCCCCAGCATTTT. The encoded protein is CASSQGGSQPQHF.

The chain links TRBV6-5 to TRBJ1-2; TRBD1 matches at 10 bases. Germline V gene lookup returns CDR1 MNHEY and CDR2 SVGAGI. The CDR3 covers 14 residues. With 5 bases clipped from V and 5 bases from J, the junction kept 5 bases outside the gene matches. CDR3 amino acids: CASSRDRGLYGYTF. The CDR3 region has the DNA TGTGCCAGCAGTCGGGACAGGGGTTTATATGGCTACACCTTC.

The chain is built from TRBV5-1 and TRBJ2-5, with 12 bases aligning to TRBD2. The V gene's germline CDR1 is SGHRS and CDR2 YFSETQ. Germline trimming cut 8 bases from V and 5 bases from J; bases unmatched to any gene: 7. CDR3 size: 14 residues. This chain's CDR3 is CASQTSGGPETQYF. The CDR3 DNA follows: TGCGCCAGTCAGACTAGCGGGGGCCCGGAGACCCAGTACTTC.

V is TRBV9 and J is TRBJ1-3, with a tentative D call TRBD1 (5 bases). The CDR3 consists of 15 residues. V lost 0 bases and J lost 4, with 11 bases in between. Germline V gene lookup returns CDR1 SGDLS and CDR2 YYNGEE. CDR3 region: CASSVDVGTGNTIYF. The DNA of the CDR3 is TGTGCCAGCAGCGTAGACGTAGGGACGGGAAACACCATATATTTT.

The J gene is TRBJ2-7, the V gene TRBV30, with D perhaps assigned TRBD1 or TRBD2 (5 bases each). Per germline, CDR1 GTSNPN and CDR2 SVGIG (reference sequence). Trimming cost V 2 bases and J 7 bases, with 18 bases left between them. The CDR3 runs to 14 residues. Written as DNA, the CDR3 is TGTGCCTGGAGTCCAGATAGGACATCGGGGGAGCAGTACTTC. Residues: CAWSPDRTSGEQYF.

The gene calls are TRBV4-1 and TRBJ1-4; tentative D call: TRBD1 (5 bases). Trimming took off 1 base at V and 7 bases at J, with 19 bases between the two ends. Germline V gene data show CDR1 as MGHRA and CDR2 as YSYEKL. The CDR3 sequence is 17 residues long. Written as DNA, the CDR3 is TGCGCCAGCAGCCAAGTGGGCTTTGGACAAAAAGGTGAAAAACTGTTTTTT. It encodes CASSQVGFGQKGEKLFF.